This TCR beta chain was identified in a study of T-cell memory formation after mild COVID-19. Points from the study as a whole: Contracting clones from day 15 to 85 showed balanced CD4/CD8; later expanders favored CD4+. Second-wave clones peaking on day 37 lacked confirmed SARS-CoV-2 specificity. Largely, contracting CD4+ clones fell within CM and EM, and contracting CD8+ clones within EMRA.

Via MiXCR, TCRdb re-called the 5' RACE reads, giving one row per CDR3 protein. This table holds approximately 500,000 distinct CDR3 sequences, about 23% found once. This clonotype has more than one count but fewer than ten. Its antigen is unidentified. Trimming took 8 bases from V and 6 from J, leaving 19 bases between them. The CDR3 is 14 residues long. The sequenced material came from PBMCs or a T cell subset sorted from them (not recorded which). The rearrangement links TRBV12-3 or TRBV12-4 to TRBJ1-1; D might be TRBD1 (5 bases). This TCR was sampled from an adult woman who had mild COVID-19 (a few samples of this study predate the infection). Cell type and time point are not known. The CDR3 DNA is TGTGCCAGCGGGGGTGGGCATGGGGCCGCTGAAGCTTTCTTT. This sequence encodes CASGGGHGAAEAFF.